One and the same sample provided the 30 T cell receptor beta chains below, sequenced in a study of neurological immune-mediated disorders. TCRdb re-called the 5' RACE reads with MiXCR, one entry per CDR3 protein. The sample contains 85,000 to 90,000 distinct CDR3 sequences, approximately 3.5% of which appear only once. Sequencing was done on a sample of PBMCs. The receptors originated from a woman in her forties or fifties with multiple sclerosis.

V is TRBV7-2 and J is TRBJ2-1; 9 bases are shared with TRBD2. This CDR3 is built from 16 residues. The junction had 13 bases not matched to a gene; V was cut back by 5 bases and J by 8 bases. Germline CDR1 and CDR2: SGHTA and FQGNSA. This CDR3 reads CASSAPGGASGDEQFF. The CDR3 nucleotides read TGTGCCAGCAGCGCACCTGGGGGTGCTAGCGGGGATGAGCAGTTCTTC.

This clonotype was recorded many times. This sequence joins TRBV10-2 and TRBJ2-1, with D uncertain. Germline lookup yields CDR1 WSHSY and CDR2 SAAADI. V was clipped by 0 bases and J by 5 bases, with 8 bases between them. This CDR3 has 14 residues. In DNA form, the CDR3 reads TGCGCCAGCAGTGAGTCGAGTGTAGACAATGAGCAGTTCTTC. This gives the protein CASSESSVDNEQFF.

Ten or more counts support this clonotype. This CDR3 reads CASSLDPIDRGPFHSPLHF. CDR3 DNA: TGTGCCAGCAGCTTAGATCCCATTGACAGGGGCCCATTTCATTCACCCCTCCACTTT. The J gene is TRBJ1-6, the V gene TRBV11-2; 8 bases map to TRBD1. J was trimmed by 8 bases and V by 0 bases; bases with no gene match: 15. Germline V gene data show CDR1 as SGHAT and CDR2 as FQNNGV. The CDR3 length is 19 residues.

This clonotype has at least ten counts. This chain links TRBV29-1 with TRBJ2-3; TRBD2 matches at 9 bases. Unmatched junction bases numbered 11, after V lost 6 bases and J lost 4 bases. In germline, CDR1 is SQVTM, CDR2 ANQGSEA. CDR3 length: 15 residues. The CDR3 loop is CSVAQAGGLSDTQYF. The CDR3 bases are TGCAGCGTGGCTCAAGCGGGGGGCCTGTCAGATACGCAGTATTTT.

This clonotype was seen ten or more times. V gene TRBV5-1 combines with J gene TRBJ2-7; 12 nucleotides align to TRBD2. The CDR3 has 16 residues. Losses at the gene ends were 4 bases for V and 8 bases for J; bases not matched to a gene: 13. Germline values: CDR1 SGHRS, CDR2 YFSETQ. CDR3 coding DNA: TGCGCCAGCAGCCCCGGATGGACTAGCGGGGACCTTCAGCAGTACTTC. It yields the protein CASSPGWTSGDLQQYF.

The table lists this clonotype with a few counts. This may be a read error, as it is one base from a much larger clone. The J gene is TRBJ2-1, the V gene TRBV29-1; D gene uncertain. The CDR3 loop spans 13 amino acids. The V end lost 1 base, the J end lost 3 bases, and 7 bases lay between the germline ends. The V gene's germline CDR1 is SQVTM and CDR2 ANQGSEA. Written as DNA, the CDR3 is TGCAGCGTTGAAGGCCCCTACTACAATGAGCAGTTCTTC. Translating gives CSVEGPYYNEQFF.

This clonotype showed up many times. The chain couples TRBV6-5 to TRBJ1-6, with D unclear. The V gene lost 2 bases and the J gene lost 7 bases, with 15 bases spanning the gap. Germline V gene sequence: CDR1 MNHEY, CDR2 SVGAGI. The CDR3 extends over 16 amino acids. The CDR3 region is CASSYDRIKGNSPLHF. The DNA of the CDR3 is TGTGCCAGCAGTTACGACCGAATTAAAGGGAATTCACCCCTCCACTTT.

This clonotype was counted at least ten times. The chain recombines TRBV12-3 or TRBV12-4 with TRBJ2-7, with D unresolved. The CDR3 contains 12 residues. The V gene lost 5 bases and the J gene lost 4 bases, with 9 bases spanning the gap. Here the CDR3 reads CASSRTTYEQYF. The CDR3 nucleotides read TGTGCCAGCAGTCGAACCACTTACGAGCAGTACTTC.

This clonotype was seen repeatedly, ten times or more. The chain carries TRBV12-3 or TRBV12-4 and TRBJ1-1, with unresolved D. The CDR3 totals 14 residues. V was trimmed by 1 base and J by 1 base, leaving 7 bases between them. The CDR3 here is CASSLGLRNTEAFF. In DNA, the CDR3 is TGTGCCAGCAGTTTAGGCCTAAGGAACACTGAAGCTTTCTTT.

This clonotype was counted many times. The rearrangement uses TRBV29-1 and TRBJ2-7, with 8 bases identical to TRBD1. This CDR3 comprises 13 residues. Trimming took 6 bases from V and 3 from J; bases not matched to a gene: 7. Germline V CDR1 and CDR2: SQVTM, ANQGSEA. The CDR3 loop reads CSVRQGLHYEQYF. CDR3 nucleotide sequence: TGCAGCGTCAGACAGGGGTTGCACTACGAGCAGTACTTC.

There are many counts of this clonotype. The chain employs TRBV6-5 and TRBJ1-2; tentative D call: TRBD1 (5 bases). The CDR3 has 14 residues. CDR1 is MNHEY and CDR2 is SVGAGI in the germline V gene. V dropped 0 bases and J dropped 5 bases, with 10 bases sitting between them. The CDR3 coding sequence is TGTGCCAGCAGTTACTCGGCAGGGAGGTATGGCTACACCTTC. It encodes CASSYSAGRYGYTF.

This clonotype was recorded many times. This CDR3 is CASSLSPNRGPYNEQFF. The CDR3 nucleotides are TGTGCCAGCAGCCTTAGCCCGAACAGGGGGCCTTACAATGAGCAGTTCTTC. This chain connects TRBV12-3 or TRBV12-4 to TRBJ2-1, with TRBD1 identical over 9 bases. With V trimmed by 6 bases and J by 4 bases, 13 bases remained unmatched. This CDR3 spans 17 amino acids.

This clonotype occurred a few times. The CDR3 reads CASSLSGNFVGKAHTEAFF. CDR3 nucleotides: TGCGCCAGCAGCTTGTCGGGAAATTTTGTTGGAAAGGCCCACACTGAAGCTTTCTTT. V and J are TRBV5-1 and TRBJ1-1; D unclear. The CDR3 sequence is 19 residues long. Per the germline V gene, CDR1 is SGHRS and CDR2 is YFSETQ. Trimming pared 1 base from V and 3 bases from J, leaving 25 bases between.

This clonotype came up many times. The chain employs TRBV20-1 and TRBJ2-5; D possibly uses TRBD1 or TRBD2 (6 bases each). CDR3 length equals 12 residues. Trimming pared 5 bases from V and 5 bases from J, leaving 12 bases between. The germline V gene has CDR1 DFQATT and CDR2 SNEGSKA (reference sequence). The CDR3 loop is CSAGGLRETQYF. CDR3 sequence (DNA): TGCAGTGCTGGGGGGCTGAGGGAGACCCAGTACTTC.

This clonotype was seen at least ten times. The V and J genes are TRBV5-1 and TRBJ1-6; D perhaps matches TRBD1 (5 bases). The CDR3 totals 14 residues. V dropped 5 bases and J dropped 9 bases, with 15 bases sitting between them. The germline V gene encodes CDR1 SGHRS and CDR2 YFSETQ. CDR3 loop: CASSPREVFSPLHF. The CDR3, as DNA: TGCGCCAGCAGTCCCAGGGAAGTATTTTCACCCCTCCACTTT.

This clonotype appeared many times. The V gene is TRBV12-3 or TRBV12-4, the J gene TRBJ2-4, with 9 bases that match TRBD1. J gave up 7 bases and V 6 bases, and 7 bases lay outside the gene matches. The CDR3 has 14 amino acids. The CDR3 nucleotides read TGTGCCAGCAGACGGGACAGGGTAGGCAACATTCAGTACTTC. Amino acids: CASRRDRVGNIQYF.

This clonotype appeared a few times. The chain couples TRBV7-7 to TRBJ2-1; no firm D call. This CDR3 region has 12 residues. Trimming stripped 10 bases from V and 7 bases from J, with 14 bases between. Germline V gene lookup returns CDR1 SSHAT and CDR2 FNYEAQ (reference sequence). The CDR3 bases are TGTGCCACCAGAAGTGCATCGAATGAGCAGTTCTTC. This encodes CATRSASNEQFF.

In its sample, this clonotype was seen many times. V usage is TRBV6-2 or TRBV6-3 and J usage is TRBJ2-2; TRBD2 agrees at 9 bases. The CDR3 loop spans 15 amino acids. V was pared by 6 bases and J by 8 bases, with 10 bases of the junction left unmatched. CDR1 MNHEY and CDR2 SVGEGT come from the germline V gene. The CDR3 sequence is CASRHPPSGVGELFF. The CDR3 coding sequence is TGTGCCAGCAGACACCCCCCTAGCGGGGTAGGGGAGCTGTTTTTT.

This clonotype was recorded at least ten times. The chain couples TRBV7-2 to TRBJ1-2, with a tentative D call TRBD1 (6 bases). CDR3 length: 13 residues. V was shortened by 4 bases and J by 8 bases, with 14 bases between the two germline ends. The V gene's germline CDR1 is SGHTA and CDR2 FQGNSA. The chain's CDR3 is CASSSNRVSGYTF. The CDR3 DNA follows: TGTGCCAGCAGCTCCAACAGGGTGTCGGGCTACACCTTC.

On this clonotype: This sequence may be a read error, since a much larger clone differs from it by one base. The chain carries TRBV12-3 or TRBV12-4 and TRBJ2-7; no clear D gene. Between the trimmed V and J ends, which lost 3 bases and 7 bases, there was a span of 4 bases. The CDR3 is 10 amino acids. This chain's CDR3 is CASSLKEQYF. The CDR3 DNA follows: TGTGCCAGCAGTTTGAAAGAGCAGTACTTC.

This clonotype has at least ten counts. The J gene is TRBJ2-5, the V gene TRBV12-3 or TRBV12-4, with D perhaps matching TRBD2 (6 bases). This CDR3 region has 13 residues. V shed 3 bases and J shed 5 bases, with 10 bases lying between them. The DNA for the CDR3 is TGTGCCAGCAGTTTCTCGGGGAGGGAGACCCAGTACTTC. Translation: CASSFSGRETQYF.

A remark on this clonotype: This sequence may be a read error, since a much larger clone differs from it by one base. The rearrangement joins TRBV12-5 to TRBJ2-6, with D possibly matching TRBD1 (5 bases). The length of the CDR3 is 13 residues. Germline values: CDR1 LGHNT, CDR2 FRNRAP. CDR3 DNA sequence: TGTGCTAGTGACGGTGGTGGGGCCAAAGTCCTGACTTTC. It translates to CASDGGGAKVLTF.

This clonotype occurred many times. The chain uses TRBV7-2 and TRBJ2-1, with TRBD2 matching over 8 bases. Looked up from germline, CDR1 is SGHTA and CDR2 is FQGNSA. CDR3 length equals 17 residues. The V gene end was trimmed by 5 bases and the J gene end by 3 bases; junction bases not matched to a gene: 12. CDR3 nucleotides: TGTGCCAGCAGCCGACGTCCCGGGGGGGCCGGCTACAATGAGCAGTTCTTC. Its protein is CASSRRPGGAGYNEQFF.

This clonotype occurred many times. This sequence joins TRBV6-5 and TRBJ2-3, with 7 bases lining up with TRBD1. The CDR3 length is 15 residues. V shed 6 bases and J 6 bases; nucleotides not matched to a gene: 12. CDR1 and CDR2 from the germline V gene are MNHEY and SVGAGI. CDR3 amino acids: CASSKGGAARDTQYF. The CDR3 nucleotides read TGTGCCAGCAGCAAAGGGGGCGCGGCACGGGATACGCAGTATTTT.

Many counts were recorded for this clonotype. The chain employs TRBV5-1 and TRBJ2-2, with D unresolved. Trimming pared 3 bases from V and 5 bases from J, leaving 8 bases between. CDR3 length: 13 amino acids. In germline, CDR1 is SGHRS, CDR2 YFSETQ. The CDR3 nucleotides read TGCGCCAGCAGCTCCGGACCGACCGGGGAGCTGTTTTTT. This encodes CASSSGPTGELFF.

This clonotype has only a few counts. This chain links TRBV18 with TRBJ1-1; no reliable D call. The CDR3 sequence is 17 residues long. CDR1 and CDR2 (germline): KGHSH, LQKENI. Deletions cut 3 bases from V and 0 bases from J, with 17 bases between. The chain's CDR3 is CASSPARMVGMNTEAFF. In DNA, the CDR3 is TGTGCCAGCTCACCCGCGAGGATGGTCGGTATGAACACTGAAGCTTTCTTT.

Ten or more counts support this clonotype. The chain couples TRBV20-1 to TRBJ2-7; no clear D. The germline gives CDR1 DFQATT, CDR2 SNEGSKA (reference sequence). Trimming left V 1 base short and J 2 bases short, with 12 bases between. The CDR3 has 14 amino acids. The CDR3 loop is CSARGAGATYEQYF. CDR3 nucleotides: TGCAGTGCTAGAGGGGCAGGAGCTACCTACGAGCAGTACTTC.

Ten or more counts support this clonotype. The chain is built from TRBV5-1 and TRBJ2-4; D is unresolved. V lost 4 bases and J lost 2, with 10 bases in between. This CDR3 contains 14 residues. Germline V lookup: CDR1 SGHRS, CDR2 YFSETQ. The chain's CDR3 is CASSPSLTKNIQYF. CDR3 nucleotide sequence: TGCGCCAGCAGCCCGAGTTTAACCAAAAACATTCAGTACTTC.

This clonotype was found many times. The rearrangement uses TRBV6-5 and TRBJ1-5; no firm D call. Per germline, CDR1 MNHEY and CDR2 SVGAGI. The V and J ends lost 2 bases and 5 bases respectively, with 22 bases between them. The CDR3 runs to 18 residues. CDR3 sequence: CASSYLWQRILGYQPQHF. Here the CDR3 DNA reads TGTGCCAGCAGTTACCTTTGGCAGAGAATCTTAGGCTATCAGCCCCAGCATTTT.

This clonotype was detected many times. DNA of the CDR3: TGCAGTGCCCCCCGGACAGGGGTTCGGGAGCAGTACTTC. It yields the protein CSAPRTGVREQYF. The chain recombines TRBV20-1 with TRBJ2-7; 9 positions match TRBD1. This CDR3 is 13 amino acids long. With V trimmed by 6 bases and J by 7 bases, 10 bases remained unmatched. Germline V gene data show CDR1 as DFQATT and CDR2 as SNEGSKA (reference sequence).